This TCR beta chain was captured by sequencing in a study of cytomegalovirus exposure and HLA in healthy donors. This clone appeared once. The CDR3 totals 12 residues. Germline CDR1 reads ENHRY; CDR2 reads SYGVKD. V was shortened by 3 bases and J by 6 bases, with 9 bases between the two germline ends. Vbeta (60) and Jbeta (13) primers were used in the PCR. Method: immunoSEQ multiplex PCR; TCRdb's copy keeps in-frame clones and lacks some. The sample consists of 160,000 or so clones, 80% to 90% of them appearing once. Sequencing was performed on PBMCs. This sequence joins TRBV10-3 and TRBJ2-7; D may be TRBD2 (5 bases). The TCR comes from a young woman in good health and CMV-seropositive. This CDR3 reads CAISDGGFEQYF. CDR3 in DNA: TGTGCCATCAGTGACGGCGGGTTCGAGCAGTACTTC.